The 17 T cell receptor beta chains listed next were all sequenced from one sample in a study of PD-1 blockade in classical Hodgkin lymphoma. Data came from immunoSEQ multiplex PCR; TCRdb stores just in-frame clones and leaves some out. The profile covers roughly 20,000 clones, with roughly three quarters appearing a single time and roughly 2.5% taken by the ten largest. The time point here: cycle 4 day 1 (C4D1), after six to seven weeks of nivolumab. Each and every patient relapsed after autologous stem cell transplantation, and patients got differing brentuximab vedotin exposure. Magnetic negative selection was used to purify CD4+ T cells from thawed PBMCs. The material was CD4+ T cells from blood, obtained before the fourth cycle of nivolumab. The receptor source for this set is a human donor with classical Hodgkin lymphoma.

The chain joins TRBV15 to TRBJ2-1; weak D call: TRBD1 (5 bases). The V end lost 0 bases, the J end lost 9 bases, and 9 bases lay between the germline ends. Germline CDR1 LNHNV, CDR2 YYDKDF (reference sequence). This CDR3 contains 13 residues. The CDR3 region has the DNA TGTGCCACCAGCAGAGATCCAGGGCGTGAGCAGTTCTTC. This sequence encodes CATSRDPGREQFF.

V gene TRBV7-6 combines with J gene TRBJ2-1; D may be TRBD1 (6 bases). CDR1 SGHVS and CDR2 FNYEAQ come from the germline V gene. The CDR3 is 13 amino acids. V gave up 4 bases and J gave up 5 bases, with 9 bases separating them. DNA of the CDR3: TGTGCCAGCAGCTCGAGACAGGACAATGAGCAGTTCTTC. As protein: CASSSRQDNEQFF.

This chain connects TRBV9 to TRBJ1-6, with D unclear. Between the trimmed V and J ends, which lost 2 bases and 8 bases, there was a span of 8 bases. CDR1 is SGDLS and CDR2 is YYNGEE in the germline V gene. CDR3 length equals 13 residues. In nucleotides, the CDR3 is TGTGCCAGCAGCGTGGACGAGGATTCACCCCTCCACTTT. This gives the protein CASSVDEDSPLHF. Based on the CDR3 plus reference TRBV9 and TRBJ1-6, the full variable domain is DSGVTQTPKHLITATGQRVTLRCSPRSGDLSVYWYQQSLDQGLQFLIQYYNGEERAKGNILERFSAQQFPDLHSELNLSSLELGDSALYFCASSVDEDSPLHFGNGTRLTVT.

The V and J genes are TRBV6-5 and TRBJ2-5; D is perhaps TRBD1 (5 bases). The CDR3 sequence is 13 residues long. The V end lost 10 bases, the J end lost 1 base, and 13 bases lay between the germline ends. Germline V CDR1 and CDR2: MNHEY, SVGAGI. The CDR3 DNA sequence: TGTGCCACCCAGGGCGGCGGCCAAGAGACCCAGTACTTC. Translated, it gives CATQGGGQETQYF.

The chain is built from TRBV5-4 and TRBJ1-1, with D unresolved. Germline-derived CDR1 and CDR2 are SGHNT and YYREEE (reference sequence). The CDR3 has 13 amino acids. V lost 0 bases to trimming and J lost 6 bases, with 9 bases between them. CDR3 in amino acids: CASSLAGVPEAFF. CDR3 in DNA: TGTGCCAGCAGCTTGGCCGGGGTACCTGAAGCTTTCTTT.

This clone has more than one count but fewer than ten. This rearrangement joins TRBV29-1 to TRBJ2-5; D perhaps matches TRBD2 (6 bases). The V end lost 3 bases, the J end lost 4 bases, and 12 bases lay between the germline ends. CDR1 and CDR2 from the germline V gene are SQVTM and ANQGSEA. This CDR3 region has 13 residues. CDR3 region: CSVDDGGGETQYF. DNA for the CDR3: TGCAGCGTTGACGACGGGGGTGGAGAGACCCAGTACTTC.

This clone was counted a few times. The chain is built from TRBV11-2 and TRBJ2-1; TRBD2 matches 7 bases. This CDR3 spans 13 amino acids. The V and J ends lost 1 base and 8 bases, in that order; junction bases with no gene match: 2. CDR1 is SGHAT and CDR2 is FQNNGV in the germline V gene. The CDR3 reads CASSLGLADEQFF. The CDR3 DNA reads as TGTGCCAGCAGCTTAGGACTAGCAGATGAGCAGTTCTTC.

In nucleotides, the CDR3 is TGCAGCGCGTCCGGGGGAAGCACAGATACGCAGTATTTT. Translating gives CSASGGSTDTQYF. The gene calls are TRBV29-1 and TRBJ2-3, with D possibly being TRBD2 (6 bases). The CDR3 sequence is 13 residues long. Trimming removed 7 bases at V and 0 bases at J, with 11 bases between. Germline assignment: CDR1 SQVTM and CDR2 ANQGSEA.

The V gene is TRBV7-9, the J gene TRBJ2-7, with D perhaps TRBD1 or TRBD2 (6 bases each). The germline V and J ends were trimmed by 1 base and 12 bases, with 16 bases remaining between them. Per the germline V gene, CDR1 is SEHNR and CDR2 is FQNEAQ (reference sequence). This CDR3 contains 13 residues. The CDR3: CASSLDGQRAGYF. The CDR3 DNA reads as TGTGCCAGCAGCTTAGATGGACAGCGAGCGGGGTACTTC.

The V and J genes are TRBV27 and TRBJ2-7; tentatively, D is TRBD1 (5 bases). Per germline, CDR1 MNHEY and CDR2 SMNVEV (reference sequence). V was trimmed by 0 bases and J by 12 bases, leaving 12 bases between them. This CDR3 has 12 residues. The CDR3 spells CASSLSRRDWYF. The CDR3, as DNA: TGTGCCAGCAGTTTATCCCGCAGGGATTGGTACTTC.

The rearrangement links TRBV11-3 to TRBJ2-3; maybe TRBD1 (6 bases). The CDR3 length is 15 residues. From germline, CDR1 is SGHNT and CDR2 YENEEA. Deletions cut 7 bases from V and 2 bases from J, with 16 bases between. CDR3 nucleotide sequence: TGTGCCAGCAAGCGACAGGCCCGAGACACAGATACGCAGTATTTT. Translating it yields CASKRQARDTDTQYF.

The gene calls are TRBV5-6 and TRBJ1-1; 10 bases agree with TRBD1. The CDR3 sequence is 17 residues long. Germline trimming cut 4 bases from V and 5 bases from J; bases unmatched to any gene: 14. Germline CDR1 SGHDT, CDR2 YYEEEE. The CDR3 reads CASSPDRGHFSRTEAFF. DNA of the CDR3: TGTGCCAGCAGCCCCGACAGGGGGCACTTCTCGAGGACTGAAGCTTTCTTT.

The J gene is TRBJ1-1, the V gene TRBV10-3, with 8 bases fitting TRBD1. Germline loops: CDR1 ENHRY, CDR2 SYGVKD. CDR3 size: 15 residues. With V trimmed by 0 bases and J by 2 bases, 2 bases remained unmatched. The DNA of the CDR3 is TGTGCCATCAGTGAGTCGACAGGGGCCAACACTGAAGCTTTCTTT. Its translation is CAISESTGANTEAFF.

The genes are TRBV7-2 and TRBJ1-6; 9 bases are shared with TRBD1. CDR3 length equals 15 residues. The V segment lost 5 bases and the J segment 14 bases; nucleotides outside the gene matches: 13. Germline V CDR1 and CDR2: SGHTA, FQGNSA. CDR3 DNA sequence: TGTGCCAGCAGCCGACGGACAGGGGAGGGAAAATCCCTCCACTTT. Translated, it gives CASSRRTGEGKSLHF.

J is TRBJ2-2 and V is TRBV9; TRBD2 aligns across 10 bases. This CDR3 region has 16 residues. The germline V gene has CDR1 SGDLS and CDR2 YYNGEE. V shed 1 base, J shed 4 bases, and the junction held 4 bases outside the gene matches. The CDR3 protein is CASSVLAGGSTGELFF. CDR3 nucleotides: TGTGCCAGCAGCGTATTAGCGGGGGGCTCCACCGGGGAGCTGTTTTTT.

This rearrangement joins TRBV5-1 to TRBJ1-1; no firm D call. This CDR3 has 15 residues. Looked up from germline, CDR1 is SGHRS and CDR2 is YFSETQ. Trimming took 4 bases from V and 0 from J, leaving 13 bases between them. The CDR3 loop is CASSALGPMNTEAFF. CDR3 DNA: TGCGCCAGCAGCGCGCTCGGACCGATGAACACTGAAGCTTTCTTT.

The chain couples TRBV25-1 to TRBJ2-2; no firm D call. Germline V gene lookup returns CDR1 MGHDK and CDR2 SYGVNS. V was trimmed by 4 bases and J by 13 bases, leaving 16 bases between them. The CDR3 spans 13 residues. The CDR3 reads CASSGWGSGRLFF. The CDR3, as DNA: TGTGCCAGCAGTGGTTGGGGTTCAGGAAGGCTGTTTTTT.